This T cell receptor beta chain comes out of a study of Graves' ophthalmopathy and Graves' hyperthyroidism. Overall study context: Peripheral blood sampling occurred at initial diagnosis, before any treatment.

General study points: In blood, most expanded thyroid clonotypes above 0.001 frequency were also detected. Forecasting of ophthalmopathy progression by the model achieved almost 71% sensitivity and around 77% specificity.

From RNA, the CDR3 regions of TCR beta chains were amplified and sequenced. The library came from an HTBI-primed first-round RT-PCR and a second-round multiplex PCR. TCRdb analysed the multiplex PCR reads with MiXCR anew, one entry per CDR3 protein. The table shows about 220,000 distinct CDR3 sequences, with 20% to 25% occurring only once. This clonotype was detected ten times or more. What it binds is unknown. Germline values: CDR1 MGHDK, CDR2 SYGVNS. The CDR3 consists of 15 residues. J was trimmed by 4 bases and V by 2 bases; bases with no gene match: 2. None of the included patients had other autoimmune diseases, uncontrolled infections, pregnancy or lactation, as these led to exclusion.

The V and J genes are TRBV25-1 and TRBJ2-5; 12 bases line up with TRBD2. The specimen sequenced was peripheral blood. This TCR was recovered from a woman in her forties or fifties with Graves' ophthalmopathy. The CDR3: CASSERLAGAETQYF. CDR3 bases: TGTGCCAGCAGTGAACGACTAGCGGGAGCAGAGACCCAGTACTTC.